This record covers a single T cell receptor beta chain. There are a few counts of this clone. The antigen this receptor binds is unknown. No base quality values were provided; no much bigger clone lies one nucleotide off. The immunoSEQ Assay, a bias-controlled multiplex PCR, was used to amplify TCRbeta CDR3 regions from genomic DNA. The study's own analysis went as follows. Nucleated cell counts per sample were estimated from amplification of reference gene primers within the assay. Sequence reads were collapsed and filtered to measure the absolute abundance of every unique TCRbeta CDR3 rearrangement. Productive Simpson clonality was computed per sample as the square root of Simpson's diversity index over productive rearrangements. As stored in TCRdb, this immuneACCESS dataset retains in-frame rearrangements with V and J assigned. A fraction of the clones does not appear; measured against another copy, unresolved V genes explain less than half of the discrepancy, and the remainder lacks a known reason. That table gives V, J and clone size, and the DNA gave D and trimming. This sample has around 260,000 clones in its table, and 85% of those were observed once. 13% of the sample goes to the ten largest clones.

This entry comes from a study of blood T cell repertoires in COVID-19 (TCRdb year 2020). With regard to the full study: Collaborator samples came from the United States, Italy and Spain and covered acute and convalescent phases of COVID-19. The dataset comprised deeply sampled blood TCRbeta repertoires from subjects exposed to, actively infected with, or recovered from COVID-19. The repertoires were released in a freely available public database meant as a resource for research on the immune response to SARS-CoV-2. The sample metadata nearly always contained a de-identified subject ID, COVID-19 status, age in years and sex. The samples were drawn from two sources: the first 160 participants of the ongoing ImmuneRACE study, and fewer than 1,500 subjects contributed by 6 global collaborators. Where available, HLA class I and class II types were taken from metadata supplied by the sample provider and were not determined by assay-based typing. The prospective study material was composed of cDNA or gDNA derived from T cells, B-cell-depleted T cells, or PBMCs.

General conclusions and limits of the study: Clinical and demographic metadata were provided uncurated, with the amount varying by source and participant.

Collaborating institutions collected whole blood in K2EDTA tubes following their own protocols. Collaborator samples were shipped for TCRbeta analysis as frozen whole blood, isolated PBMCs, or DNA extracted from either sample type. V and J lose 0 bases and 4 bases, and a span of 19 bases separates them. The CDR3 runs 18 amino acids, cysteine and phenylalanine included. Only the CDR3 region is kept as DNA, spanning 54 bases read in frame from base 1. The CDR1 and CDR2 encoded by the germline V gene are SGDLS and YYNGEE. This chain is built from TRBV9 and TRBJ1-4; the D gene is perhaps TRBD1, on 5 matching bases. This receptor was obtained from a human donor in a cohort sampled during active COVID-19. Material: peripheral blood. CDR3 sequence: CASSVGTGTQGINEKLFF. The bases read TGTGCCAGCAGCGTAGGCACCGGGACTCAAGGGATTAATGAAAAACTGTTTTTT.